The 16 T cell receptor beta chains below all came from one sample that was sequenced in a study of T cell responses to AZD1222 COVID-19 vaccine. The assay was immunoSEQ multiplex PCR, and TCRdb's table has in-frame clones only and misses some. The repertoire includes about 120,000 clones, 89% of them detected once, and approximately 1.5% sits in the top ten. Specimen: peripheral blood, collected on day 0 of AZD1222 vaccination. The source of these receptors is an adult in good health.

The rearrangement joins TRBV6-1 to TRBJ2-1; D is ambiguous. CDR1 MNHNS and CDR2 SASEGT come from the germline V gene. V was pared by 2 bases and J by 14 bases, with 10 bases between. The CDR3 consists of 11 residues. This CDR3 reads CASSESRREFF. The CDR3 DNA is TGTGCCAGCAGTGAAAGTCGGCGAGAGTTCTTC.

The CDR3 DNA follows: TGTGCCAGCAGTTATTTCGGGGGGACAGGGGCCGAGCAGTACTTC. It yields the protein CASSYFGGTGAEQYF. V and J are TRBV27 and TRBJ2-7; 10 bases match TRBD1. V was clipped by 4 bases and J by 6 bases; unmatched bases: 9. The CDR3 covers 15 residues. Germline V gene sequence: CDR1 MNHEY, CDR2 SMNVEV (reference sequence).

This clone was detected only a few times. The chain uses TRBV20-1 and TRBJ2-5; D perhaps matches TRBD2 (5 bases). The CDR3 covers 11 residues. The germline CDR1 and CDR2 sequences are DFQATT and SNEGSKA (reference sequence). Trimming stripped 5 bases from V and 3 bases from J, with 7 bases between. The CDR3 nucleotides read TGCAGTGCTGTGCGGGAAGAGACCCAGTACTTC. It specifies CSAVREETQYF.

This clone turned up a few times. The rearrangement uses TRBV19 and TRBJ2-7, with D perhaps matching TRBD1 or TRBD2 (5 bases each). Germline V gives CDR1 LNHDA, CDR2 SQIVND (reference sequence). The CDR3 has 14 residues. Trimming took off 9 bases at V and 2 bases at J, with 17 bases between the two ends. CDR3 protein: CARQSGTDAYEQYF. As DNA, the CDR3 is TGTGCCAGGCAGTCCGGGACGGATGCCTACGAGCAGTACTTC.

The chain has TRBV6-4 and TRBJ2-7; 8 positions agree with TRBD2. CDR3 length equals 17 residues. CDR1 MRHNA and CDR2 SNTAGT come from the germline V gene. The V segment lost 0 bases and the J segment 0 bases; nucleotides outside the gene matches: 7. The DNA of the CDR3 is TGTGCCAGCAGTGACTCGACCTTAGCGGGAAGCTCCTACGAGCAGTACTTC. Translated: CASSDSTLAGSSYEQYF.

This clone was observed a handful of times. The chain is built from TRBV5-1 and TRBJ1-2, with 7 bases that match TRBD1. The CDR3 is made up of 16 amino acids. With V trimmed by 0 bases and J by 6 bases, 11 bases remained unmatched. Germline V gene data show CDR1 as SGHRS and CDR2 as YFSETQ. DNA of the CDR3: TGCGCCAGCAGCTTGGGACAGGGCTTGATTGGTGATGGCTACACCTTC. It translates to CASSLGQGLIGDGYTF.

The chain is built from TRBV5-1 and TRBJ2-2; 11 bases agree with TRBD2. Losses at the gene ends were 0 bases for V and 6 bases for J; bases not matched to a gene: 1. The CDR3 has 15 residues. Looked up from germline, CDR1 is SGHRS and CDR2 is YFSETQ. The CDR3 here is CASSLVAGGPGELFF. CDR3 DNA: TGCGCCAGCAGCTTGGTAGCGGGAGGGCCCGGGGAGCTGTTTTTT.

The genes are TRBV4-1 and TRBJ1-1, with 10 nucleotides matching TRBD1. Germline V CDR1 and CDR2: MGHRA, YSYEKL. The CDR3 extends over 17 amino acids. V lost 4 bases, J lost 5 bases, and 13 bases stayed unmatched. The CDR3 DNA reads as TGCGCCAGCAGCCCATCCGGGACAGGGGTCGTCGGAACTGAAGCTTTCTTT. Translated: CASSPSGTGVVGTEAFF.

The CDR3 DNA follows: TGTGCCAGCAGGGGGGAGGGGGCATTTGGCTACACCTTC. This codes for CASRGEGAFGYTF. The gene calls are TRBV4-2 and TRBJ1-2; 7 bases line up with TRBD1. Germline V lookup: CDR1 LGHNA, CDR2 YNFKEQ. CDR3 length equals 13 residues. Unmatched junction bases numbered 8, after V lost 6 bases and J lost 7 bases.

This rearrangement joins TRBV28 to TRBJ1-2; possible D gene TRBD1, 6 bases. Trimming cost V 6 bases and J 6 bases, with 20 bases left between them. The CDR3 is made up of 15 amino acids. The germline V gene has CDR1 MDHEN and CDR2 SYDVKM. The CDR3 DNA is TGTGCCAGCAGCCCTCCGGCACTACAGGGCCATGGCTACACCTTC. Its translation: CASSPPALQGHGYTF.

The gene calls are TRBV9 and TRBJ1-1; D is possibly TRBD1 (6 bases). The CDR3 sequence is 15 residues long. Per the germline V gene, CDR1 is SGDLS and CDR2 is YYNGEE. V was pared by 3 bases and J by 4 bases, with 16 bases between. In DNA form, the CDR3 reads TGTGCCAGCAGCGAGCCCAGGGGCGCTCGCACTGAAGCTTTCTTT. Amino acid sequence: CASSEPRGARTEAFF.

The gene calls are TRBV3-1 (or the pseudogene TRBV3-2) and TRBJ2-1; a possible D gene is TRBD1 (5 bases). The germline CDR1 and CDR2 sequences are LGHDT and YNNKEL (reference sequence). The CDR3 runs 15 residues. V was shortened by 4 bases and J by 9 bases, with 19 bases between the two germline ends. In DNA, the CDR3 is TGTGCCAGCAGCCCGCAGGGCTGGATGGTCGGTGAGCAGTTCTTC. Translated, it gives CASSPQGWMVGEQFF.

The chain employs TRBV23-1 and TRBJ2-1; D not resolved. TRBV23-1 is an ORF, with its function uncertain. V lost 6 bases, J lost 1 base, and 13 bases lay in between. The length of the CDR3 is 15 residues. CDR3 sequence (DNA): TGCGCCAGCAGAAGGGATGGGGTGTCCTACAATGAGCAGTTCTTC. Translation: CASRRDGVSYNEQFF.

The J gene is TRBJ1-1, the V gene TRBV12-3 or TRBV12-4; maybe TRBD1 (6 bases). The CDR3 runs 13 residues. V was pared by 8 bases and J by 5 bases, with 15 bases between. This chain's CDR3 is CASVWGALTEAFF. Here the CDR3 DNA reads TGTGCCAGCGTATGGGGGGCTTTAACTGAAGCTTTCTTT.

V and J are TRBV7-9 and TRBJ2-3; 12 bases are a match to TRBD2. CDR3 length: 17 residues. Per the germline V gene, CDR1 is SEHNR and CDR2 is FQNEAQ (reference sequence). V lost 5 bases to trimming and J lost 1 base; unmatched junction nucleotides: 7. Here the CDR3 reads CASSGGTSGPGTDTQYF. The CDR3 nucleotides read TGTGCCAGCAGCGGGGGGACTAGCGGGCCAGGCACAGATACGCAGTATTTT. Drawing the rest from reference TRBV7-9 and TRBJ2-3, the complete variable domain is DTGVSQNPRHKITKRGQNVTFRCDPISEHNRLYWYRQTLGQGPEFLTYFQNEAQLEKSRLLSDRFSAERPKGSFSTLEIQRTEQGDSAMYLCASSGGTSGPGTDTQYFGPGTRLTVL.

This rearrangement joins TRBV19 to TRBJ2-7, with D perhaps matching TRBD1 or TRBD2 (5 bases each). The CDR3 is 15 amino acids. Trimming left V 0 bases short and J 0 bases short, with 9 bases between. Germline V gene lookup returns CDR1 LNHDA and CDR2 SQIVND (reference sequence). The CDR3 loop reads CASSIEPGRSYEQYF. The DNA of the CDR3 is TGTGCCAGTAGTATAGAGCCGGGACGCTCCTACGAGCAGTACTTC. The variable domain in full, with the rest retrieved from reference TRBV19 and TRBJ2-7, is DGGITQSPKYLFRKEGQNVTLSCEQNLNHDAMYWYRQDPGQGLRLIYYSQIVNDFQKGDIAEGYSVSREKKESFPLTVTSAQKNPTAFYLCASSIEPGRSYEQYFGPGTRLTVT.